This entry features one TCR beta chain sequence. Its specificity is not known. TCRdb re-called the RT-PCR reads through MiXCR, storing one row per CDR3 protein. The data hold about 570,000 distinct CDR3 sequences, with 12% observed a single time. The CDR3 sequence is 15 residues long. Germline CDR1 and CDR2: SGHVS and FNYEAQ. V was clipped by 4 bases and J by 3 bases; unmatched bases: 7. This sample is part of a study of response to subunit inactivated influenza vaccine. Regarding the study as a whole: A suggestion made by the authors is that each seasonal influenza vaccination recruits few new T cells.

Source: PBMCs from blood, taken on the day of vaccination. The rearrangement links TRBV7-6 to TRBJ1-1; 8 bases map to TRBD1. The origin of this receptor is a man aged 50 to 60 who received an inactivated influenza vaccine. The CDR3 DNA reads TGTGCCAGCAGCTCCCACCTGGACAGGGACACTGAAGCTTTCTTT. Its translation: CASSSHLDRDTEAFF.